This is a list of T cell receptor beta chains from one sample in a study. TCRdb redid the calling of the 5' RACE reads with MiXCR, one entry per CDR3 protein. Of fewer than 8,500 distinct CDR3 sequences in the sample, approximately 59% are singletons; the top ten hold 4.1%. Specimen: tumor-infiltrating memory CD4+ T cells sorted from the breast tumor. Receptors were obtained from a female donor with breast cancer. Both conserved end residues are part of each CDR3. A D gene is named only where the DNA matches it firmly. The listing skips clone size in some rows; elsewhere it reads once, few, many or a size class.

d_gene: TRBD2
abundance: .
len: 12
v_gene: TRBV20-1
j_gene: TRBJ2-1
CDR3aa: CSGGGSRNEQFF
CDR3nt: TGCAGTGGGGGGGGGAGTAGGAATGAGCAGTTCTTC

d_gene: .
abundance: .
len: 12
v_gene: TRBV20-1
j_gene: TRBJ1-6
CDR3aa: CSARDRDLPLHF
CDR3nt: TGCAGTGCTAGAGATAGAGATTTACCCCTCCACTTT

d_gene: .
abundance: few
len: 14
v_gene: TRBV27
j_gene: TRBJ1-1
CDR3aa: CASSFTQSNTEAFF
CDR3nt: TGTGCCAGCAGCTTTACACAGTCGAACACTGAAGCTTTCTTT

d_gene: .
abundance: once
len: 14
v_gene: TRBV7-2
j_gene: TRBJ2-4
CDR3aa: CASSLGSGWDEQYF
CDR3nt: TGTGCCAGCAGCTTGGGCTCAGGTTGGGATGAGCAGTACTTC

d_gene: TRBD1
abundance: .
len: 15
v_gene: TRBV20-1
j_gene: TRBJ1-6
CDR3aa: CSARTRDRFNSPLHF
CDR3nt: TGCAGTGCCCGAACCCGGGACAGGTTTAATTCACCCCTCCACTTT

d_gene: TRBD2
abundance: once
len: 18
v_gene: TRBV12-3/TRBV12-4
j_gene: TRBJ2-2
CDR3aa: CASSFAASGSGSTGELFF
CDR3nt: TGTGCCAGCAGTTTCGCGGCTAGCGGGTCCGGATCCACCGGGGAGCTGTTTTTT

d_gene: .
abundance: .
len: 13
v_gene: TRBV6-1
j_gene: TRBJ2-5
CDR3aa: CASSVSYSGTQYF
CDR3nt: TGTGCCAGCAGTGTTTCATACTCTGGGACCCAGTACTTC

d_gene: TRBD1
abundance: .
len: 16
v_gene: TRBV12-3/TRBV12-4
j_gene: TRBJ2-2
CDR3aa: CASSPDRAGDTGELFF
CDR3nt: TGTGCCAGCAGCCCAGACAGGGCGGGTGACACCGGGGAGCTGTTTTTT

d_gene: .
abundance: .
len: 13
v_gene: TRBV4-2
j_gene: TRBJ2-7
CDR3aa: CASSQGIGYEQYF
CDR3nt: TGTGCCAGCAGCCAAGGTATAGGCTACGAGCAGTACTTC

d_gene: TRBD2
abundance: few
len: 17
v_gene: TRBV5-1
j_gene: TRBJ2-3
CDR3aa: CASSVGLAGGMTDTQYF
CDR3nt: TGCGCCAGCAGCGTAGGACTAGCGGGAGGGATGACAGATACGCAGTATTTT